Presented here are 28 T cell receptor beta chains from one specimen sequenced in a study of Graves' ophthalmopathy and Graves' hyperthyroidism. RNA transcripts yielded amplified TCR beta CDR3 regions. Following a first-round RT-PCR that used HTBI primers, a second-round multiplex PCR was carried out. Via MiXCR, TCRdb re-called the multiplex PCR reads, giving one row per CDR3 protein. Among about 400,000 distinct CDR3 sequences listed, approximately 15% were seen once. What was sequenced was peripheral blood. The receptors stem from a woman under 30 with stable Graves' hyperthyroidism.

This clonotype was counted ten times or more. V gene TRBV7-9 combines with J gene TRBJ1-2, with D perhaps matching TRBD1 (5 bases). V was shortened by 5 bases and J by 2 bases, with 12 bases between the two germline ends. CDR1 is SEHNR, CDR2 FQNEAQ, per germline (reference sequence). The CDR3 totals 14 residues. The DNA for the CDR3 is TGTGCCAGCAGCCCCCCGGGGGACAACTATGGCTACACCTTC. Amino acids: CASSPPGDNYGYTF.

The table lists this clonotype with many counts. This sequence joins TRBV19 and TRBJ1-2; D is ambiguous. The ends were cut back, 6 bases at V and 0 bases at J, with 14 bases in the middle. The germline gives CDR1 LNHDA, CDR2 SQIVND (reference sequence). This CDR3 spans 15 amino acids. The CDR3 bases are TGTGCCAGTAGCCAGAACCCAAATGCTAACTATGGCTACACCTTC. It encodes CASSQNPNANYGYTF.

The table lists this clonotype with many counts. CDR3 DNA: TGTGCCATCAGGGACACAGGGATCGTCCCCTACGAGCAGTACTTC. It is translated as CAIRDTGIVPYEQYF. This chain connects TRBV10-3 to TRBJ2-7, with D possibly matching TRBD1 (6 bases). Per the germline V gene, CDR1 is ENHRY and CDR2 is SYGVKD. V was shortened by 6 bases and J by 2 bases, with 17 bases between the two germline ends. This CDR3 comprises 15 residues.

This rearrangement joins TRBV6-5 to TRBJ2-7; a weak D match, TRBD1 (5 bases). The germline V gene has CDR1 MNHEY and CDR2 SVGAGI. The V gene lost 4 bases and the J gene lost 6 bases, with 16 bases spanning the gap. The CDR3 spans 14 residues. CDR3 protein: CASSLGAGNSEQYF. Here the CDR3 DNA reads TGTGCCAGCAGTTTAGGGGCAGGGAACAGCGAGCAGTACTTC.

This clonotype has ten or more counts. The gene calls are TRBV11-2 and TRBJ1-1; tentatively, D is TRBD1 (6 bases). V dropped 5 bases and J dropped 5 bases, with 24 bases sitting between them. This CDR3 has 17 residues. CDR1 SGHAT and CDR2 FQNNGV come from the germline V gene. CDR3 region: CASSPGTRGRPTTEAFF. CDR3 nucleotide sequence: TGTGCCAGCAGCCCCGGAACGCGGGGGCGCCCGACAACTGAAGCTTTCTTT.

On this clonotype itself: Since a much larger clone is just one base distant, this may be a read error. The chain has TRBV6-5 and TRBJ1-6, with 7 bases identical to TRBD1. The CDR3 loop spans 16 amino acids. CDR1 MNHEY and CDR2 SVGAGI come from the germline V gene. The CDR3 sequence: CASSYQGDFYISPLHF. In DNA form, the CDR3 reads TGTGCCAGCAGTTATCAGGGGGATTTCTATATTTCACCCCTCCACTTT.

This clonotype was counted many times. The CDR3: CASRALAARAETQYF. The CDR3, as DNA: TGTGCCAGCAGAGCCTTAGCGGCGCGCGCGGAGACCCAGTACTTC. The rearrangement links TRBV12-3 or TRBV12-4 to TRBJ2-5; D may be TRBD2 (6 bases). V lost 6 bases to trimming and J lost 5 bases, with 19 bases between them. CDR3 length equals 15 residues.

This clonotype was seen at least ten times. The chain is built from TRBV29-1 and TRBJ1-1; D is unclear. V lost 6 bases to trimming and J lost 6 bases, with 11 bases between them. Germline-derived CDR1 and CDR2 are SQVTM and ANQGSEA. The CDR3 extends over 11 amino acids. Written as DNA, the CDR3 is TGCAGCGTACAGCCTAGGCCTGAAGCTTTCTTT. Translation gives CSVQPRPEAFF.

This clonotype was observed a few times. The gene calls are TRBV2 and TRBJ1-2; D is undetermined. This CDR3 spans 10 amino acids. The V end was cut by 10 bases, the J end by 8 bases, with 11 bases between. Germline loops: CDR1 SNHLY, CDR2 FYNNEI. This CDR3 is CAIRFRGYTF. The DNA of the CDR3 is TGTGCCATCCGTTTTCGAGGCTACACCTTC.

J is TRBJ2-7 and V is TRBV6-2 or TRBV6-3; 9 nucleotides agree with TRBD2. The CDR3 has 15 residues. The V gene's germline CDR1 is MNHEY and CDR2 SVGEGT. Trimming removed 5 bases from V and 3 bases from J; junction bases left unmatched: 8. The CDR3 DNA sequence: TGTGCCAGCAGTCGGTTAGCGGGAGATTACTACGAGCAGTACTTC. It encodes CASSRLAGDYYEQYF.

This clonotype has at least ten counts. The gene calls are TRBV2 and TRBJ2-2, with D perhaps being TRBD1 or TRBD2 (7 bases each). The CDR3 consists of 16 residues. Trimming took off 4 bases at V and 2 bases at J, with 14 bases between the two ends. The germline gives CDR1 SNHLY, CDR2 FYNNEI. The CDR3 nucleotides are TGTGCCAGCAGTGGGGAGGGACAGACCAACACCGGGGAGCTGTTTTTT. This sequence encodes CASSGEGQTNTGELFF.

This clonotype was picked up many times. The gene calls are TRBV11-2 and TRBJ2-7; 8 nucleotides agree with TRBD1. This CDR3 is built from 19 residues. Losses at the gene ends were 0 bases for V and 1 base for J; bases not matched to a gene: 14. Per the germline V gene, CDR1 is SGHAT and CDR2 is FQNNGV. The CDR3, as DNA: TGTGCCAGCAGCTTAGATAGCGGCAGGGGGCCCTCCGGGTCCTACGAGCAGTACTTC. Translating gives CASSLDSGRGPSGSYEQYF.

This clonotype appeared many times. J is TRBJ1-5 and V is TRBV12-3 or TRBV12-4; TRBD1 is a possible D gene (5 bases). V lost 7 bases and J lost 9, with 13 bases in between. The CDR3 extends over 12 amino acids. CDR3 region: CASTSQRGPQHF. CDR3 nucleotides: TGTGCCAGCACCAGCCAGAGGGGGCCCCAGCATTTT.

This clonotype was recorded at least ten times. This chain connects TRBV29-1 to TRBJ2-2, with TRBD2 as a possible D gene (7 bases). The CDR3 extends over 14 amino acids. Trimming removed 7 bases at V and 0 bases at J, with 12 bases between. Germline V lookup: CDR1 SQVTM, CDR2 ANQGSEA. The CDR3 DNA reads as TGCAGCGCCAAGGGGGGGTCGAACACCGGGGAGCTGTTTTTT. Translating gives CSAKGGSNTGELFF.

This clonotype was counted ten times or more. V gene TRBV18 combines with J gene TRBJ2-2; D gene unclear. CDR3 length: 12 amino acids. Deletions cut 2 bases from V and 6 bases from J, with 4 bases between. The V gene's germline CDR1 is KGHSH and CDR2 LQKENI. CDR3 DNA: TGTGCCAGCTCACCATATGCCGGGGAGCTGTTTTTT. Its protein product is CASSPYAGELFF.

This clonotype occurred many times. The CDR3 DNA is TGTGCCAGTTTCTATTCAGGGGTAGCGGGGGACACTGAAGCTTTCTTT. Protein sequence: CASFYSGVAGDTEAFF. J is TRBJ1-1 and V is TRBV19; the D gene is possibly TRBD1 (6 bases). The germline V gene encodes CDR1 LNHDA and CDR2 SQIVND (reference sequence). The V gene lost 8 bases and the J gene lost 3 bases, with 22 bases spanning the gap. This CDR3 is 16 amino acids long.

V usage is TRBV7-9 and J usage is TRBJ1-5; TRBD1 is a possible D gene (5 bases). Germline lookup yields CDR1 SEHNR and CDR2 FQNEAQ (reference sequence). The CDR3 covers 13 residues. Trimming cost V 7 bases and J 4 bases, with 11 bases left between them. The CDR3 here is CASNFGGNQPQHF. Here the CDR3 DNA reads TGTGCCAGCAACTTCGGGGGGAATCAGCCCCAGCATTTT.

This clonotype has a count of ten or more. The rearrangement uses TRBV11-2 and TRBJ2-5, with a tentative D call TRBD1 (6 bases). Deletions cut 0 bases from V and 4 bases from J, with 24 bases between. The CDR3 sequence is 19 residues long. The germline gives CDR1 SGHAT, CDR2 FQNNGV. CDR3 nucleotide sequence: TGTGCCAGCAGCTTAGACTCGCAGGGGTCCCCACCTTACCGAGAGACCCAGTACTTC. This gives the protein CASSLDSQGSPPYRETQYF.

This clonotype was detected many times. V is TRBV12-3 or TRBV12-4 and J is TRBJ2-5, with D hard to call. The germline V and J ends were trimmed by 2 bases and 5 bases, with 6 bases remaining between them. The CDR3 consists of 12 residues. CDR3: CASSLWRETQYF. In DNA form, the CDR3 reads TGTGCCAGCAGTTTATGGCGGGAGACCCAGTACTTC.

This clonotype has a count of ten or more. This chain links TRBV7-9 with TRBJ2-7; either TRBD1 or TRBD2 may fit D (5 bases each). With 5 bases removed from V and 5 bases from J, the gap between germline ends came to 10 bases. Per the germline V gene, CDR1 is SEHNR and CDR2 is FQNEAQ (reference sequence). This CDR3 spans 12 amino acids. For the CDR3, the DNA is TGTGCCAGCAGCACCCGAGGGGACGAGCAGTACTTC. Its translation is CASSTRGDEQYF.

This clonotype was counted many times. The chain is built from TRBV9 and TRBJ1-1; 7 nucleotides agree with TRBD1. V shed 4 bases and J 6 bases; nucleotides not matched to a gene: 12. Germline assignment: CDR1 SGDLS and CDR2 YYNGEE. CDR3 length equals 15 residues. The CDR3 here is CASSPQGSGPAEAFF. The CDR3 DNA follows: TGTGCCAGCAGCCCACAGGGGAGCGGGCCGGCTGAAGCTTTCTTT.

This clonotype was found many times. The chain is built from TRBV5-1 and TRBJ1-2; 10 bases match TRBD1. The CDR3 totals 15 residues. The germline V gene encodes CDR1 SGHRS and CDR2 YFSETQ. The trim removed 3 bases at V and 2 bases at J, leaving 4 bases unmatched. CDR3 DNA sequence: TGCGCCAGCAGCTCCGGGACAGGGGCGAACTATGGCTACACCTTC. Protein: CASSSGTGANYGYTF.

This clonotype was observed many times. As DNA, the CDR3 is TGTGCCAGCAGCTTAGTGGCCAGCGGGGGGGGTTCTGGGGCCAACGTCCTGACTTTC. This translates into CASSLVASGGGSGANVLTF. V usage is TRBV11-2 and J usage is TRBJ2-6; TRBD2 agrees at 10 bases. V was pared by 1 base and J by 1 base, with 7 bases of the junction left unmatched. Looked up from germline, CDR1 is SGHAT and CDR2 is FQNNGV. The CDR3 extends over 19 amino acids. The full variable domain, rest sourced from reference TRBV11-2 and TRBJ2-6, is EAGVAQSPRYKIIEKRQSVAFWCNPISGHATLYWYQQILGQGPKLLIQFQNNGVVDDSQLPKDRFSAERLKGVDSTLKIQPAKLEDSAVYLCASSLVASGGGSGANVLTFGAGSRLTVL.

This clonotype was found many times. The chain employs TRBV20-1 and TRBJ1-5; D unresolved. Trimming removed 5 bases at V and 5 bases at J, with 13 bases between. The CDR3 has 13 amino acids. Germline V gene data show CDR1 as DFQATT and CDR2 as SNEGSKA (reference sequence). DNA for the CDR3: TGCAGTGCTCGCGAGGGATCGGATCAGCCCCAGCATTTT. It encodes CSAREGSDQPQHF.

In its sample, this clonotype was seen many times. The chain uses TRBV5-1 and TRBJ1-2, with D unclear. With 0 bases removed from V and 5 bases from J, the gap between germline ends came to 5 bases. The CDR3 contains 12 residues. Germline CDR1 SGHRS, CDR2 YFSETQ. CDR3 DNA: TGCGCCAGCAGCTTGGACGCATATGGCTACACCTTC. Translating gives CASSLDAYGYTF.

This clonotype showed up many times. V is TRBV20-1 and J is TRBJ2-7; possible D gene TRBD2, 5 bases. This CDR3 is built from 15 residues. Germline loops: CDR1 DFQATT, CDR2 SNEGSKA (reference sequence). Trimming cost V 0 bases and J 0 bases, with 12 bases left between them. The CDR3 is CSARDRGRPSYEQYF. The DNA for the CDR3 is TGCAGTGCTAGAGATCGGGGAAGGCCCTCCTACGAGCAGTACTTC.

This clonotype was seen at least ten times. J is TRBJ2-2 and V is TRBV20-1; D possibly corresponds to TRBD2 (5 bases). Trimming stripped 0 bases from V and 4 bases from J, with 9 bases between. Germline CDR1 is DFQATT and CDR2 is SNEGSKA (reference sequence). The CDR3 has 14 amino acids. The CDR3 here is CSARDPGVTGELFF. The DNA for the CDR3 is TGCAGTGCTAGAGATCCCGGGGTCACCGGGGAGCTGTTTTTT.

Turning to this clonotype: One end of the junction varies from germline; a read error may be responsible. The rearrangement links TRBV25-1 to TRBJ2-5; tentatively, D is TRBD2 (5 bases). This CDR3 region has 14 residues. CDR1 and CDR2 from the germline V gene are MGHDK and SYGVNS. In DNA, the CDR3 is TGTGCCAGCAGTGGAGTCGGGGTACAAGAGACCAAGTACTTC. Protein product: CASSGVGVQETKYF.